These 10 T cell receptor beta chains originate from one sample sequenced in a study of blood T cell repertoires in COVID-19. Sequenced by immunoSEQ multiplex PCR; TCRdb stores in-frame clones only, minus some. The table shows nearly 250,000 clones, with 70% to 85% occurring only once. The sample comprised peripheral blood. Every receptor here comes from a woman of 80 years or more with acute or convalescent COVID-19.

This clone was seen only a few times. The chain couples TRBV7-9 to TRBJ2-5; D not certain. The CDR3 is 11 amino acids. Germline V gene sequence: CDR1 SEHNR, CDR2 FQNEAQ (reference sequence). V lost 1 base, J lost 10 bases, and 7 bases lay in between. The CDR3 reads CASSLVGDQYF. CDR3 coding DNA: TGTGCCAGCAGCTTAGTGGGCGACCAGTACTTC.

The chain links TRBV19 to TRBJ2-1; possibly TRBD2 for D (7 bases). The CDR3 spans 16 residues. V lost 1 base and J lost 5, with 15 bases in between. CDR1 and CDR2 from the germline V gene are LNHDA and SQIVND (reference sequence). CDR3 DNA: TGTGCCAGTAGTATAGCAAGGGGGGGCCGCCACAATGAGCAGTTCTTC. This gives the protein CASSIARGGRHNEQFF. Variable domain in full (rest from reference TRBV19 and TRBJ2-1): DGGITQSPKYLFRKEGQNVTLSCEQNLNHDAMYWYRQDPGQGLRLIYYSQIVNDFQKGDIAEGYSVSREKKESFPLTVTSAQKNPTAFYLCASSIARGGRHNEQFFGPGTRLTVL.

The chain has TRBV7-9 and TRBJ2-1; 8 nucleotides match TRBD2. Trimming cost V 6 bases and J 0 bases; bases outside gene matches: 13. The length of the CDR3 is 18 residues. The V gene's germline CDR1 is SEHNR and CDR2 FQNEAQ (reference sequence). This CDR3 is CASSPPAGRAVSYNEQFF. CDR3 sequence (DNA): TGTGCCAGCAGTCCCCCCGCCGGGAGGGCCGTCTCCTACAATGAGCAGTTCTTC.

The J gene is TRBJ2-7, the V gene TRBV6-5, with TRBD2 as a possible D gene (6 bases). The CDR3 has 15 amino acids. The V and J ends lost 4 bases and 3 bases respectively, with 16 bases between them. CDR1 and CDR2 from the germline V gene are MNHEY and SVGAGI. The CDR3 is CASSSSDGGLYEQYF. CDR3 nucleotides: TGTGCCAGCAGTTCGAGCGACGGAGGGCTCTACGAGCAGTACTTC.

This rearrangement joins TRBV2 to TRBJ1-5; tentatively, D is TRBD1 (6 bases). Trimming cost V 8 bases and J 3 bases, with 11 bases left between them. This CDR3 spans 13 amino acids. Germline V gene data show CDR1 as SNHLY and CDR2 as FYNNEI. CDR3 sequence: CASVRDNNQPQHF. The CDR3 DNA reads as TGTGCCAGCGTCCGGGACAACAATCAGCCCCAGCATTTT.

The chain links TRBV5-1 to TRBJ1-1; D is uncertain. Between the trimmed V and J ends, which lost 0 bases and 1 base, there was a span of 10 bases. This CDR3 is 15 amino acids long. Germline V lookup: CDR1 SGHRS, CDR2 YFSETQ. CDR3 sequence reads: CASSLGGAGNTEAFF. The DNA for the CDR3 is TGCGCCAGCAGCTTGGGGGGAGCGGGGAACACTGAAGCTTTCTTT. The complete variable domain, with remaining parts taken from reference TRBV5-1 and TRBJ1-1, reads KAGVTQTPRYLIKTRGQQVTLSCSPISGHRSVSWYQQTPGQGLQFLFEYFSETQRNKGNFPGRFSGRQFSNSRSEMNVSTLELGDSALYLCASSLGGAGNTEAFFGQGTRLTVV.

Only a few counts were recorded for this clone. The V call is TRBV4-2, the J call TRBJ2-1; tentatively, D is TRBD2 (5 bases). V gave up 6 bases and J gave up 4 bases, with 13 bases separating them. CDR1 and CDR2 from the germline V gene are LGHNA and YNFKEQ. This CDR3 region has 14 residues. The CDR3 nucleotides are TGTGCCAGCAGTACGTCTAGCCCATACAATGAGCAGTTCTTC. This gives the protein CASSTSSPYNEQFF.

The gene calls are TRBV7-2 and TRBJ2-5; 7 nucleotides align to TRBD1. The germline gives CDR1 SGHTA, CDR2 FQGNSA. This CDR3 is built from 15 residues. J lost 4 bases, V lost 4 bases, and 9 bases had no gene match. The CDR3 bases are TGTGCCAGCAGCTCCCAGGGGGAAATCCCAGAGACCCAGTACTTC. This sequence encodes CASSSQGEIPETQYF.

Comment on this clone: Other DNA sequences in the same sample also yield this CDR3. This chain joins TRBV5-1 and TRBJ2-7; weak D call: TRBD2 (5 bases). The V end lost 1 base, the J end lost 0 bases, and 8 bases lay between the germline ends. The CDR3 is 14 amino acids. Germline CDR1 and CDR2: SGHRS and YFSETQ. As DNA, the CDR3 is TGCGCCAGCAGCTTGTCCGGGGACTCCTACGAGCAGTACTTC. Amino acid sequence: CASSLSGDSYEQYF.

The chain has TRBV18 and TRBJ2-1, with 10 bases aligning to TRBD2. Germline values: CDR1 KGHSH, CDR2 LQKENI. The V and J ends lost 4 bases and 9 bases, in that order; junction bases with no gene match: 12. This CDR3 contains 16 residues. The CDR3 spells CASSLARAGGPSEQFF. In DNA form, the CDR3 reads TGTGCCAGCTCACTCGCTAGAGCGGGAGGGCCGAGTGAGCAGTTCTTC.